The sample holds many counts of the clone carrying this T cell receptor beta chain. Germline lookup yields CDR1 SGHRS and CDR2 YFSETQ. The germline V and J ends were trimmed by 5 bases and 3 bases, with 14 bases remaining between them. The CDR3 totals 14 residues. The record originates from a study of low-dose radiotherapy and immunotherapy resistance in tumors. The overall study: Treatment consisted of nivolumab 240 mg every two weeks and ipilimumab 1 mg/kg every six weeks, given intravenously to patients.

TRAV- and TRBV-specific primers were used for first-strand cDNA, which covered alpha and beta chains. TCRs were amplified for 20 to 25 PCR cycles with a constant-region primer and V-primer adapter. mRNA, once isolated, was amplified by in vitro transcription. MiXCR, applied by TCRdb to the reads, yields one record per CDR3 protein. The sample lists tens of thousands of distinct CDR3 sequences; 9.4% were seen once. Time point in this sample: before trial treatment. Along with nivolumab and ipilimumab, donors received aspirin, low-dose cyclophosphamide and low-dose radiotherapy. Those who qualified had advanced solid tumors (lacking tumor-infiltrating lymphocytes).

The material sequenced was PBMCs, taken before treatment. This sequence was found in a male donor with prostate cancer. V gene TRBV5-1 combines with J gene TRBJ1-1; TRBD1 might be the D (6 bases). Here the CDR3 DNA reads TGCGCCAGCAGAGGGGGGGCGGCGGACACTGAAGCTTTCTTT. Translation gives CASRGGAADTEAFF.